Following are 5 T cell receptor beta chains from one sample sequenced in a study of T cells in localized non-small cell lung cancer. The assay was immunoSEQ multiplex PCR, and TCRdb's table has in-frame clones only and misses some. The data show about 29,000 clones, over 80% seen once. This specimen consisted of peripheral blood, obtained before any cancer treatment. All receptors come from a male donor aged 60 or over with stage I lung adenocarcinoma.

This clone was found a few times. Within the sample, other DNA sequences also encode this same CDR3. The chain is built from TRBV6-5 and TRBJ2-7, with TRBD1 matching 8 bases. CDR1 is MNHEY and CDR2 is SVGAGI in the germline V gene. J lost 6 bases, V lost 6 bases, and 4 bases had no gene match. This CDR3 comprises 12 residues. The CDR3 loop reads CASSRQGREQYF. As DNA, the CDR3 is TGTGCCAGCAGCCGACAGGGGCGCGAGCAGTACTTC.

The CDR3 coding sequence is TGTGCCAGCAGCTTGCAGGGGGCCCCACCGTGGGAGCAGTACTTC. Translating it yields CASSLQGAPPWEQYF. The chain is built from TRBV5-6 and TRBJ2-7; 8 nucleotides line up with TRBD1. CDR1 SGHDT and CDR2 YYEEEE come from the germline V gene. V shed 1 base, J shed 7 bases, and the junction held 10 bases outside the gene matches. This CDR3 contains 15 residues. Variable domain in full (rest from reference TRBV5-6 and TRBJ2-7): DAGVTQSPTHLIKTRGQQVTLRCSPKSGHDTVSWYQQALGQGPQFIFQYYEEEERQRGNFPDRFSGHQFPNYSSELNVNALLLGDSALYLCASSLQGAPPWEQYFGPGTRLTVT.

This chain links TRBV27 with TRBJ2-7, with TRBD1 matching over 11 bases. Germline CDR1 is MNHEY and CDR2 is SMNVEV (reference sequence). The CDR3 has 18 amino acids. V shed 4 bases, J shed 3 bases, and the junction held 14 bases outside the gene matches. The CDR3 loop is CASSSRGQGEGQLYEQYF. In DNA, the CDR3 is TGTGCCAGCAGTTCAAGGGGACAGGGGGAGGGTCAGCTCTACGAGCAGTACTTC.

This chain uses TRBV7-2 with TRBJ2-3; no clear D. Looked up from germline, CDR1 is SGHTA and CDR2 is FQGNSA. With 0 bases removed from V and 12 bases from J, the gap between germline ends came to 13 bases. The CDR3 contains 13 residues. The chain's CDR3 is CASSLAEDGRQYF. CDR3 DNA sequence: TGTGCCAGCAGCTTAGCGGAAGATGGGCGCCAGTATTTT. The whole variable domain, filled in from reference TRBV7-2 and TRBJ2-3, reads GAGVSQSPSNKVTEKGKDVELRCDPISGHTALYWYRQSLGQGLEFLIYFQGNSAPDKSGLPSDRFSAERTGGSVSTLTIQRTQQEDSAVYLCASSLAEDGRQYFGPGTRLTVL.

The rearrangement uses TRBV27 and TRBJ2-1, with 11 nucleotides matching TRBD1. The CDR3 has 16 amino acids. V shed 1 base, J shed 6 bases, and the junction held 5 bases outside the gene matches. Per germline, CDR1 MNHEY and CDR2 SMNVEV (reference sequence). CDR3 DNA sequence: TGTGCCAGCAGTTTATTTGGGACAGGGGGACCCAATGAGCAGTTCTTC. Translating it yields CASSLFGTGGPNEQFF.